Listed below are T cell receptor beta chains from one sample, sequenced in a study of long-term antiretroviral therapy in people with HIV. Assay used: immunoSEQ multiplex PCR; TCRdb lists only in-frame clones, some missing. The sample lists about 25,000 clones, 76% occurring once. The specimen comprised unsorted PBMCs, sampled 1.1 years before starting antiretroviral therapy. These receptors came from a woman between 40 and 55 years old with HIV. CDR3s include the opening cysteine and the closing phenylalanine or tryptophan. A D gene is named only where the DNA matches it firmly. The size entry is marked missing in some rows and otherwise reads once, few, many or a size class.

J gene: TRBJ1-4; V gene: TRBV13; clone size: NA; D gene: NA; CDR3 DNA: TGTGCCAGCAGCTTAGTACTGCTGCCAGGAAAACTGTTTTTT; CDR3 protein: CASSLVLLPGKLFF
J gene: TRBJ1-1; V gene: TRBV29-1; clone size: NA; D gene: NA; CDR3 DNA: TGCAGCGTAGGGGAAATGAACACTGAAGCTTTCTTT; CDR3 protein: CSVGEMNTEAFF
J gene: TRBJ1-1; V gene: TRBV2; clone size: NA; D gene: NA; CDR3 DNA: TGTGCCAGCAGGGATAGTTTCGGGGGGCGCACCGAAGCTTTCTTT; CDR3 protein: CASRDSFGGRTEAFF
J gene: TRBJ2-1; V gene: TRBV11-3; clone size: few; D gene: NA; CDR3 DNA: TGTGCCAGCGGGGGGGCTAGCTCCTACAATGAGCAGTTCTTC; CDR3 protein: CASGGASSYNEQFF
J gene: TRBJ2-5; V gene: TRBV7-9; clone size: NA; D gene: NA; CDR3 DNA: TGTGCCAGCAGCTTATCCAGCGGGCCCCAAGAGACCCAGTACTTC; CDR3 protein: CASSLSSGPQETQYF
J gene: TRBJ1-4; V gene: TRBV7-2; clone size: NA; D gene: TRBD1; CDR3 DNA: TGTGCCAGCAGCCGCCCCCCCGGGACAGTTAATGAAAAACTGTTTTTT; CDR3 protein: CASSRPPGTVNEKLFF
J gene: TRBJ1-5; V gene: TRBV7-9; clone size: NA; D gene: NA; CDR3 DNA: TGTGCTTCAGGCGGCTATAGCAATCAGCCCCAGCATTTT; CDR3 protein: CASGGYSNQPQHF
J gene: TRBJ1-5; V gene: TRBV19; clone size: few; D gene: NA; CDR3 DNA: TGTGCCACGGCGGGACACGAGGGTGGAAATCAGCCCCAGCATTTT; CDR3 protein: CATAGHEGGNQPQHF
J gene: TRBJ1-4; V gene: TRBV4-1; clone size: NA; D gene: TRBD1; CDR3 DNA: TGCGCCAGCAGCCCACCCTTGGGACAGACTGGGGTCGGGGCTAATGAAAAACTGTTTTTT; CDR3 protein: CASSPPLGQTGVGANEKLFF
J gene: TRBJ2-6; V gene: TRBV19; clone size: NA; D gene: NA; CDR3 DNA: TGTGCCAGTAGGGGGTGGAGAGGCTCTGGGGCCAACGTCCTGACTTTC; CDR3 protein: CASRGWRGSGANVLTF
J gene: TRBJ1-2; V gene: TRBV25-1; clone size: NA; D gene: NA; CDR3 DNA: TGTGCCAGCAGTGAAAGAGGGTATGACTACACCTTC; CDR3 protein: CASSERGYDYTF
J gene: TRBJ1-1; V gene: TRBV29-1; clone size: NA; D gene: NA; CDR3 DNA: TGCAGCGTTGCGCACGGGAATGCTGAAGCTTTCTTT; CDR3 protein: CSVAHGNAEAFF
J gene: TRBJ1-1; V gene: TRBV9; clone size: NA; D gene: NA; CDR3 DNA: TGTGCCAGCAGCGTAGGGGACGCGACGGAAGCTTTCTTT; CDR3 protein: CASSVGDATEAFF
J gene: TRBJ2-1; V gene: TRBV7-2; clone size: NA; D gene: NA; CDR3 DNA: TGTGCCAGCAGCTTAGGACTCGGGGGCCATGAGCAGTTCTTC; CDR3 protein: CASSLGLGGHEQFF
J gene: TRBJ1-5; V gene: TRBV2; clone size: few; D gene: NA; CDR3 DNA: TGTGCCAGCAGTTTACCGGGGGGCCCCCAGCATTTT; CDR3 protein: CASSLPGGPQHF
J gene: TRBJ2-3; V gene: TRBV7-9; clone size: NA; D gene: NA; CDR3 DNA: TGTGCCAGCACTTCCTTCGGAGATACGCAGTATTTT; CDR3 protein: CASTSFGDTQYF
J gene: TRBJ2-3; V gene: TRBV7-6; clone size: once; D gene: NA; CDR3 DNA: TGTGCCAGCAGCCCCATAGGCTCAGAGGCAGATACGCAGTATTTT; CDR3 protein: CASSPIGSEADTQYF
J gene: TRBJ2-6; V gene: TRBV7-9; clone size: NA; D gene: TRBD1; CDR3 DNA: TGTGCCAGCAGCCGCGTTAGGGGGCGCTCTGGGGCCAACGTCCTGACTTTC; CDR3 protein: CASSRVRGRSGANVLTF
J gene: TRBJ2-7; V gene: TRBV5-1; clone size: NA; D gene: TRBD2; CDR3 DNA: TGCGCCAGCAGCTTGGGGTCTAGCGGGACCCACGAGCAGTACTTC; CDR3 protein: CASSLGSSGTHEQYF
J gene: TRBJ2-7; V gene: TRBV7-6; clone size: NA; D gene: TRBD2; CDR3 DNA: TGTGCCAGCAGCTTAGTTGTAGCTATGGGGACTAGCGGATTAAGCTCCTACGAGCAGTACTTC; CDR3 protein: CASSLVVAMGTSGLSSYEQYF
J gene: TRBJ2-7; V gene: TRBV7-9; clone size: NA; D gene: TRBD2; CDR3 DNA: TGTGCCAGCAGCTTCCTGTTTCTGGGGGGGATGAGAAGAGACGAGCAGTACTTC; CDR3 protein: CASSFLFLGGMRRDEQYF
J gene: TRBJ1-4; V gene: TRBV25-1; clone size: NA; D gene: NA; CDR3 DNA: TGTGCCAGCAGTCGAGAGGGGAGGGACGAAAAACTGTTTTTT; CDR3 protein: CASSREGRDEKLFF
J gene: TRBJ2-3; V gene: TRBV9; clone size: once; D gene: NA; CDR3 DNA: TGTGCCAGCAGCCCAGAACCAGGAAGAGGCACAGATACGCAGTATTTT; CDR3 protein: CASSPEPGRGTDTQYF
J gene: TRBJ2-7; V gene: TRBV7-2; clone size: once; D gene: TRBD1; CDR3 DNA: TGTGCCAGCAGCGCGGACAGGGTGGCCCCCTACGAGCAGTACTTC; CDR3 protein: CASSADRVAPYEQYF
J gene: TRBJ1-3; V gene: TRBV6-5; clone size: once; D gene: NA; CDR3 DNA: TGTGCCAGCAGTTACTCGAATGGGCGGAAAAGCACCATATATTTT; CDR3 protein: CASSYSNGRKSTIYF
J gene: TRBJ1-2; V gene: TRBV5-1; clone size: NA; D gene: NA; CDR3 DNA: TGCGCCAGCAGCTTGGAGGCGGGGTTGGAGGGCTACACCTTC; CDR3 protein: CASSLEAGLEGYTF
J gene: TRBJ1-2; V gene: TRBV29-1; clone size: NA; D gene: NA; CDR3 DNA: TGCAGCGTCAACCGGGACACCAACTATGGCTACACCTTC; CDR3 protein: CSVNRDTNYGYTF
J gene: TRBJ2-2; V gene: TRBV7-9; clone size: once; D gene: NA; CDR3 DNA: TGTGCCAGCAGCTCCCCCTCTACAGCCACCGGGGAGCTGTTTTTT; CDR3 protein: CASSSPSTATGELFF